The clone carrying this T cell receptor (beta chain) was recorded many times. The germline V gene has CDR1 DFQATT and CDR2 SNEGSKA (reference sequence). Trimming left V 4 bases short and J 1 base short, with 10 bases between. The CDR3 spans 14 residues. TCR beta CDR3 region amplification was performed from RNA transcripts. The primer set for the first-round RT-PCR of the TCR CDR3 was HTBI. TCRdb re-analysed the multiplex PCR reads in MiXCR, keeping a single row per CDR3 protein. The table shows 550,000 to 700,000 distinct CDR3 sequences, with about half occurring only once. This sample is part of a study of T cells in Graves' hyperthyroidism and ophthalmopathy.

The sequencing sample was made of peripheral blood or thyroid tissue (not recorded which). The chain combines TRBV20-1 with TRBJ1-4; D is uncertain. The sequence was obtained from an adult woman with Graves' disease, either hyperthyroidism or ophthalmopathy (not recorded which). CDR3 sequence reads: CSAKPPGTNEKLFF. Here the CDR3 DNA reads TGCAGTGCTAAGCCCCCAGGAACTAATGAAAAACTGTTTTTT.